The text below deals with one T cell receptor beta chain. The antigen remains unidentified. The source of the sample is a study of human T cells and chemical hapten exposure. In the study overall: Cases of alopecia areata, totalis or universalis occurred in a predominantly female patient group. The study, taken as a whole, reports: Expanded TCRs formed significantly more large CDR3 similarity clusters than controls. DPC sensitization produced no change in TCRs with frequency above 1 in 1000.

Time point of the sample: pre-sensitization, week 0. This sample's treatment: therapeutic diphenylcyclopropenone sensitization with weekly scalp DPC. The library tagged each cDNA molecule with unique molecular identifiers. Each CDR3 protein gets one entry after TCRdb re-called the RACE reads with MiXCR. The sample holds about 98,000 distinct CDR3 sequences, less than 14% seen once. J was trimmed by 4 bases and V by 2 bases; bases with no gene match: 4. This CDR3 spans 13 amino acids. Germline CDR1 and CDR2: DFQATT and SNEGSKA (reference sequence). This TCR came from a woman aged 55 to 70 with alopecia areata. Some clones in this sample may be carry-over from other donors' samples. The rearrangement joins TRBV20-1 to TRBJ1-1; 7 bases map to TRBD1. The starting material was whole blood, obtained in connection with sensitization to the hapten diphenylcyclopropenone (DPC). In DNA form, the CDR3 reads TGCAGTGCTAGAAGATCAGGGGGCACTGAAGCTTTCTTT. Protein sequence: CSARRSGGTEAFF.